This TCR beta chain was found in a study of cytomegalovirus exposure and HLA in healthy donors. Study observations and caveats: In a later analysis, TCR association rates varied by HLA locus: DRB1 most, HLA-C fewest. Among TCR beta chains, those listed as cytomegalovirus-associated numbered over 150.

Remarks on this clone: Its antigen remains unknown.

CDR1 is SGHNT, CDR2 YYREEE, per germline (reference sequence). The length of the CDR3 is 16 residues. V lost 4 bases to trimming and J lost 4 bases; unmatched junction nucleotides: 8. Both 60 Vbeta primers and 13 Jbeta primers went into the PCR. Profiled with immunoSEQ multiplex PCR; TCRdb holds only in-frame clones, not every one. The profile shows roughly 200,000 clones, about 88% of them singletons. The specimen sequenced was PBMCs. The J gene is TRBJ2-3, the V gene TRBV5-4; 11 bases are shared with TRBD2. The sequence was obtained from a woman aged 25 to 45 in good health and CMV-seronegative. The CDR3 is CASSPGTSGTPDTQYF. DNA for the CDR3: TGTGCCAGCAGCCCCGGGACTAGCGGAACTCCAGATACGCAGTATTTT.